The clone carrying this T cell receptor beta chain has ten or more counts. Its antigen is not known. CDR3 length: 13 residues. CDR1 is LGHDT and CDR2 is YNNKEL in the germline V gene (reference sequence). J was trimmed by 8 bases and V by 1 base; bases with no gene match: 4. The record originates from a study of neurological immune-mediated disorders. Study conclusions and caveats: Patients with HTLV-1-associated myelopathy showed the most TCR clonal expansion. Those with multiple sclerosis showed the least, falling below healthy controls.

Healthy control samples came from blood bank volunteers in Maryland, USA. Using its own MiXCR run on the 5' RACE reads, TCRdb lists one record per CDR3 protein. The sample includes over 25,000 distinct CDR3 sequences, around 12% of them seen just once. The TCR was taken from a man between 60 and 75 years old in good health. The specimen was PBMCs. This chain links TRBV3-1 with TRBJ2-7; 8 positions match TRBD1. DNA for the CDR3: TGTGCCAGCAGCCAAGGACCAGGGGGCAAGCAGTACTTC. Its protein is CASSQGPGGKQYF.